The rows below give T cell receptor beta chains drawn from one sample of a study of T cells in Graves' hyperthyroidism and ophthalmopathy. TCRdb processed the multiplex PCR reads anew with MiXCR; each CDR3 protein has one entry. The sample lists around 350,000 distinct CDR3 sequences; approximately 17% were seen once. The sequencing input was blood. These receptors all stem from a woman aged 30 to 39 with Graves' hyperthyroidism that later progressed to Graves' ophthalmopathy. CDR3s include the opening cysteine and the closing phenylalanine or tryptophan. The D gene is left open where the match is weak.

TRBV30,NA,CAWSVPMGGNEQFF
TRBV19,NA,CASSILGSQPQHF
TRBV11-2,TRBD2,CASRGLAGTYNEQFF
TRBV4-1,NA,CASSQDQTGFNEKLFF
TRBV19,NA,CASSTQWNEQFF
TRBV6-1,NA,CASTPGLDLTEAFF
TRBV28,NA,CASSLLGETNTEAFF
TRBV28,TRBD1,CASRRTGGNYGCTF
TRBV6-1,NA,CASSHGPKLGESYEQYF
TRBV29-1,TRBD1,CSVEEQGEPNYGYTF
TRBV9,TRBD1,CASSARGGGLNSPLHF
TRBV28,TRBD1,CASSYWTGAMNTEAFF
TRBV11-2,NA,CASSLEGPDQPQHF
TRBV28,NA,CASSFRRGGNTQYF
TRBV2,NA,CASSERMGRMNTIYF
TRBV11-2,NA,CASSRNGGKFGQPQHF
TRBV25-1,NA,CASVWATEAFF
TRBV18,NA,CASSPIARPGRKDSPLHF
TRBV20-1,NA,CSARDRTGSYEQYF
TRBV7-9,TRBD1,CASSLQGGDSQPQHF
TRBV20-1,NA,CSAPDRSNEKLFF
TRBV5-6,TRBD2,CASSLASGGAGDEQFF
TRBV6-1,TRBD1,CATRLTGYTEAFF
TRBV12-3/TRBV12-4,TRBD2,CASSRGTSGTGELEETQYF
TRBV10-2,NA,CASSESWNEQYF
TRBV9,NA,CASSVSRGDYGYTF
TRBV7-8,TRBD1,CASSLSGGLYNEQFF
TRBV5-1,NA,CASRQVGTDTQYF
TRBV20-1,NA,CSGEENMNTEAFF
TRBV7-9,NA,CASSLGIGGSYNEQFF
TRBV27,NA,CASSLSGEAEAFF
TRBV20-1,NA,CSAPVAGTSQGPQHF
TRBV3-1,NA,CASSRSTGYEQYF
TRBV5-1,NA,CASSSNGPKPGTDTQYF
TRBV19,TRBD2,CASSMREGRRNNEQFF
TRBV5-6,NA,CASTEARLLTYEQYF
TRBV2,TRBD2,CASSPRLAGDRQYF
TRBV19,NA,CASTFFGGQSTGELFF
TRBV2,NA,CASRVGRLNSNQPQHF
TRBV15,NA,CATSRVGDSYTDTQYF
TRBV3-1,NA,CASNRGGEGDTQYF
TRBV6-1,TRBD1,CASSEWDRVTDTQYF
TRBV7-9,TRBD1,CASSSVDRGRDTEAFF
TRBV3-1,NA,CASSHMGYGYTF
TRBV29-1,NA,CSVEQSNTGELFF
TRBV7-9,NA,CASSAPFVGTNEKLFF
TRBV15,NA,CATSRVYDGQPQHF
TRBV5-6,TRBD2,CASSLEAGVVTQYF
TRBV10-2,TRBD2,CASNPGLSYEQYF
TRBV5-6,NA,CASSFTHNYGYTF
TRBV9,NA,CASSVGASGANVLTF
TRBV15,NA,CATSRDWNEQFF
TRBV20-1,TRBD2,CSAIRLAGGLEQYF
TRBV29-1,NA,CSVEYPYSYNEQFF